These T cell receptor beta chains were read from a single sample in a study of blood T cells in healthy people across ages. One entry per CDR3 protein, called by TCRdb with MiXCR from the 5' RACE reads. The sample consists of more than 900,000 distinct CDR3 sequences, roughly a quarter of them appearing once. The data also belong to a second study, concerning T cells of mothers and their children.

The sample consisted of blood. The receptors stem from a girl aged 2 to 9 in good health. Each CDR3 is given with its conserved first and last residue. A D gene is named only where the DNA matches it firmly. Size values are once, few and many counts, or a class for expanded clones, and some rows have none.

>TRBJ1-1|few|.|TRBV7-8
TGTGACAGCAGCTTAGTGGGTCATGGGGAAGCTTTCTTT
CDSSLVGHGEAFF
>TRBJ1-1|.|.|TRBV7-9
TGTGCCAGCAGCTTAGGAGTAGTGACAATGGATTTCTTT
CASSLGVVTMDFF
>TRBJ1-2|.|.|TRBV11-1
TGTGCCAGCAGCCTCGACGGCTTCAGTGGTATATATGGCTACACCTTC
CASSLDGFSGIYGYTF
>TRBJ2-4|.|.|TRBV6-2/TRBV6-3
TGTGCCAGCAGTTACTCGCCGGGGGTGCAGGTCGACATTCAGTACTTC
CASSYSPGVQVDIQYF
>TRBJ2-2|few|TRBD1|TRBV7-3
TGTGCCAGCAGCTTAAAGGCCCTGGACAGGCTGAGCGGGGAGCTGTTTTTT
CASSLKALDRLSGELFF
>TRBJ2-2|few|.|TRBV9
TGTGCCAGCAGCGACCTCAACAGGGTTGGGACCGGGGAGCTGTTTTTT
CASSDLNRVGTGELFF
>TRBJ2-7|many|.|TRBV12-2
TGTGCAAGTCGCTTCTTTCTGGGGGCTCCATACGAGCAGTACTTC
CASRFFLGAPYEQYF
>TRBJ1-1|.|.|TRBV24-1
TGTGCCACCAGTGACCCCGGGGTGGTTGAAGCTTTCTTT
CATSDPGVVEAFF
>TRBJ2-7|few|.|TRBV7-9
TGTGCCAGCAGCCACCCGGTTTCAGGGATCGTATCCTACGAGCAGTACTTC
CASSHPVSGIVSYEQYF
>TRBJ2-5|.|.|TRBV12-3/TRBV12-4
TGTGCCAGCAGTTTTCTAGGGGATGGGCGAGAGACCCAGTACTTC
CASSFLGDGRETQYF
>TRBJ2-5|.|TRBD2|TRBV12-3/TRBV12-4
TGTGCCAGCACTCCAGCGGGGGGGCCCGAGACCCAGTACTTC
CASTPAGGPETQYF
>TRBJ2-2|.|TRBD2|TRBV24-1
TGTGCCACCAGTGACCTTGGGAGGGGCGCTGGTTCCGGGGAGCTGTTTTTT
CATSDLGRGAGSGELFF
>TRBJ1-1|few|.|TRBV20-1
TGCAGTGCTGGTGAATGGGGGACTGAAGCTTTCTTT
CSAGEWGTEAFF
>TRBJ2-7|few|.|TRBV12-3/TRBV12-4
TGTGCCAGCAGTTTACCCGGGGGACAAGGGCGGTTCTTC
CASSLPGGQGRFF
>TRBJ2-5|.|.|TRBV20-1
TGCAGTGCTAGATTACTTCAGGTTCTAGGGACGGAATTTGCGACCCAGTACTTC
CSARLLQVLGTEFATQYF
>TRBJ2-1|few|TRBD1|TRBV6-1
TGTGCCAGCAGTGGGACAGGGCCGGTTGAGCAGTTCTTC
CASSGTGPVEQFF
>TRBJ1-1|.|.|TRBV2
TGTGCCAGCCCAACGGGGCAGACGGAGAACACTGAAGCTTTCTTT
CASPTGQTENTEAFF
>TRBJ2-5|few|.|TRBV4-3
TGCGCCAGCGGTCTCCTACGGGGCCAAGAGACCCAGTACTTC
CASGLLRGQETQYF
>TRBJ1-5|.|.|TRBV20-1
TGCAGTGCTAGTAGGGGGGATCAGCCCCAGCATTTT
CSASRGDQPQHF
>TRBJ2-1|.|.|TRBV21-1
TGTGCCAGCAGCAAAGTCTTTAGCGGCGCTAGCGATGAGCAGTTCTTC
CASSKVFSGASDEQFF